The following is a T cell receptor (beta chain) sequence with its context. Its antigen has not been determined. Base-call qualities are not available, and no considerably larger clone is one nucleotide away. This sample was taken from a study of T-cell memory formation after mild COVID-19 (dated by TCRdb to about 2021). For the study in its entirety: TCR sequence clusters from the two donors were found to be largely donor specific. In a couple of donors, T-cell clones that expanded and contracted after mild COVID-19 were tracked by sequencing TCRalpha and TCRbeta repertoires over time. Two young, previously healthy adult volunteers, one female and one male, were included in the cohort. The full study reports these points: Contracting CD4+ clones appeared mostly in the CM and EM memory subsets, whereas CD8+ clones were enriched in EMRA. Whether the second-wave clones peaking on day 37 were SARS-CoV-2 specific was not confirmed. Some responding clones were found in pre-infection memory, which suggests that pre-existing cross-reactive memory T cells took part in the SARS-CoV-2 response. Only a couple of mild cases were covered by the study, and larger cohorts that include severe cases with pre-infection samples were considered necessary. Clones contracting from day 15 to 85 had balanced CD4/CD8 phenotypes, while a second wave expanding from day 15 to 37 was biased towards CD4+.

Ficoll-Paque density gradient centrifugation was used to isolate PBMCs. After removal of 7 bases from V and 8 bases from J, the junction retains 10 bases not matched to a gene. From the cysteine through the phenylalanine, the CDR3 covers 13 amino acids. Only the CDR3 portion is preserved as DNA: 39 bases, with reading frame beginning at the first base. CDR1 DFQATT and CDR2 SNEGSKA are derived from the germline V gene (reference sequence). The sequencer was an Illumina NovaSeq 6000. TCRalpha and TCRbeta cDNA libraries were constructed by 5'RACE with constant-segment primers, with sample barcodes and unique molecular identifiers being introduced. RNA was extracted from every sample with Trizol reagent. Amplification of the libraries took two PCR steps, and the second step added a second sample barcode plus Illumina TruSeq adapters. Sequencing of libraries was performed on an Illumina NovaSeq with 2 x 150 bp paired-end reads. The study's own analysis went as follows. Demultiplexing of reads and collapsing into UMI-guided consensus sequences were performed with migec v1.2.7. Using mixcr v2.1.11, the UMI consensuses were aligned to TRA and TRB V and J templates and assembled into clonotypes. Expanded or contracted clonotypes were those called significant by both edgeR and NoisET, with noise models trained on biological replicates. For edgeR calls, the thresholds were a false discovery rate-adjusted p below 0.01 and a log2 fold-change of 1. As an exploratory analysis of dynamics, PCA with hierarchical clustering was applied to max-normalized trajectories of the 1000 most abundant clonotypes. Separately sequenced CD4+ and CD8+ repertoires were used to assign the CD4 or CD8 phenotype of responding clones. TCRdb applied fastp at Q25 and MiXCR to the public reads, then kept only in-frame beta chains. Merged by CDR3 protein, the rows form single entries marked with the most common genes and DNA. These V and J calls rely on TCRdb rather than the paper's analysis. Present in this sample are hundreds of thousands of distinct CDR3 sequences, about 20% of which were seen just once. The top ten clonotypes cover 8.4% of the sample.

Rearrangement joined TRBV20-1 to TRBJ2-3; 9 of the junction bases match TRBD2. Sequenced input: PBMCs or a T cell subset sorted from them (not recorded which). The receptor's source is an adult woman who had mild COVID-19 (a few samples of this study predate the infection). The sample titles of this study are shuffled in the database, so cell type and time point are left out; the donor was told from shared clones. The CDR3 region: CSVPGTSLGTQYF. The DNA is TGCAGTGTGCCTGGGACTAGCTTAGGTACGCAGTATTTT.